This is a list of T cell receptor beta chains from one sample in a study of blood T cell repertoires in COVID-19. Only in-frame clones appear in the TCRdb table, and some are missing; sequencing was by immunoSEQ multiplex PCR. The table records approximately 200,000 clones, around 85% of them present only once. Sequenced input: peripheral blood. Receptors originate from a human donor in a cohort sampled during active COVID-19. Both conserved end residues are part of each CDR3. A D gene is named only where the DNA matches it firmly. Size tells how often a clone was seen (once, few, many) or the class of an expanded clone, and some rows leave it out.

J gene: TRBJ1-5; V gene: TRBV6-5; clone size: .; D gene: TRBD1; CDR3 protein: CASSYTGQGSPQHF; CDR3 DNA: TGTGCCAGCAGTTACACGGGACAGGGGTCGCCCCAGCATTTT
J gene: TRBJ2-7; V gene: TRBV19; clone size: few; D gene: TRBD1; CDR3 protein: CASSRPGQGYEQYF; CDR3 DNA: TGTGCCAGTAGCCGACCGGGACAGGGATACGAGCAGTACTTC
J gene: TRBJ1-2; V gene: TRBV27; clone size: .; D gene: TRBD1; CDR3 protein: CASSLRQGHGYTF; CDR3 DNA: TGTGCCAGCAGTTTAAGACAGGGACATGGCTACACCTTC
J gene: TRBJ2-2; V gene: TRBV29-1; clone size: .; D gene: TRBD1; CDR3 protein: CSVAKGAGGELFF; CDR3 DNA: TGCAGCGTTGCGAAGGGGGCTGGGGGGGAGCTGTTTTTT
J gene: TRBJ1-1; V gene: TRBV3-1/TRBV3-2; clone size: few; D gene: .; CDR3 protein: CASSQAAGTEAFF; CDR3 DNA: TGTGCCAGCAGCCAAGCTGCGGGCACTGAAGCTTTCTTT
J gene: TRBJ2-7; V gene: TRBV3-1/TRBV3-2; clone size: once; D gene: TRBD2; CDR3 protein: CASSQDPNGASGYSSYEQYF; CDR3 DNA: TGTGCCAGCAGCCAAGATCCAAACGGGGCTAGCGGATATAGCTCCTACGAGCAGTACTTC
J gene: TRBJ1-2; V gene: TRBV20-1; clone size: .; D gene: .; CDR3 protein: CSASERVENYGYTF; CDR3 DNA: TGCAGTGCTAGTGAGAGGGTGGAGAACTATGGCTACACCTTC
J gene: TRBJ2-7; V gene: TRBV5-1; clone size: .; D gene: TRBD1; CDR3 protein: CASSLGQGGEQYF; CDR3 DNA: TGCGCCAGCAGCTTGGGACAGGGTGGGGAGCAGTACTTC
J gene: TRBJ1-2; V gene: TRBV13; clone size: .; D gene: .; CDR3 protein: CASSMTANYGYTF; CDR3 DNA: TGTGCCAGCAGCATGACAGCTAACTATGGCTACACCTTC
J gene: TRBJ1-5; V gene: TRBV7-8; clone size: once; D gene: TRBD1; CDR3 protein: CASSFYRGEGQPQHF; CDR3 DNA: TGTGCCAGCAGCTTCTACAGGGGAGAAGGACAGCCCCAGCATTTT
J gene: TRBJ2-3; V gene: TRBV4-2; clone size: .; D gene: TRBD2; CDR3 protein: CASSQDQTSGSRADTQYF; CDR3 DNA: TGTGCCAGCAGCCAAGATCAGACTAGCGGGAGTAGGGCAGATACGCAGTATTTT
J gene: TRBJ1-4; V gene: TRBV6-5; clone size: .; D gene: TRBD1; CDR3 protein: CASRRQGRNEKLFF; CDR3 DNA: TGTGCCAGCAGGAGACAGGGGAGGAATGAAAAACTGTTTTTT
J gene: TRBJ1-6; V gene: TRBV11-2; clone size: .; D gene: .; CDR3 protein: CASGGTFYNSPLHF; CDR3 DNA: TGTGCCAGCGGTGGGACATTTTATAATTCACCCCTCCACTTT
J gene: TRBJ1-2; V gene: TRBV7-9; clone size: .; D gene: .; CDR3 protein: CASSLRGNGYTF; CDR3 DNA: TGTGCCAGCAGCTTACGGGGGAATGGCTACACCTTC
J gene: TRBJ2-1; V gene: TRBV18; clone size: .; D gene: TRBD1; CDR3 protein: CASSPSTGSNEQFF; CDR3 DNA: TGTGCCAGCTCACCCTCGACAGGGAGCAATGAGCAGTTCTTC
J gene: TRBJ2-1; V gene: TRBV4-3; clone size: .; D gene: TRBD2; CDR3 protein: CASSQESSGRYEQFF; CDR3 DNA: TGCGCCAGCAGCCAAGAGTCTAGCGGGAGATATGAGCAGTTCTTC
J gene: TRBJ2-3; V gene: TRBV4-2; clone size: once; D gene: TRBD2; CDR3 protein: CASSQGTRLADITDTQYF; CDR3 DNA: TGTGCCAGCAGCCAAGGAACTAGACTAGCGGATATCACAGATACGCAGTATTTT
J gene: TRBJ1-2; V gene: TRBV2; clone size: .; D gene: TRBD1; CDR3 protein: CASRWDSSNYGYTF; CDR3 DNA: TGTGCCAGCCGATGGGACAGTTCTAACTATGGCTACACCTTC
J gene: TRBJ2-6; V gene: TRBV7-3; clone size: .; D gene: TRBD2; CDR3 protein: CASSVTGTSGSSGANVLTF; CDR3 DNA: TGTGCCAGCAGCGTCACCGGGACTAGCGGGAGTTCTGGGGCCAACGTCCTGACTTTC
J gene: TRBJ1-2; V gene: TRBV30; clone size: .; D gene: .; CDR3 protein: CAGPGRQDGYTF; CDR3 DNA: TGTGCCGGGCCCGGCCGGCAGGATGGCTACACCTTC
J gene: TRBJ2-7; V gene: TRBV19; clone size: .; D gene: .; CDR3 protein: CASSRTYGQFYEQYF; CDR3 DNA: TGTGCCAGTAGTCGGACCTACGGACAATTCTACGAGCAGTACTTC
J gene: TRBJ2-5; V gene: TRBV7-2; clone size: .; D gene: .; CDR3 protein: CASSLTAAQETQYF; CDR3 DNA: TGTGCCAGCAGCTTAACGGCGGCCCAAGAGACCCAGTACTTC
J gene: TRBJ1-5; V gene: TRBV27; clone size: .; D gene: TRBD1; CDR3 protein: CASSTGVDQPQHF; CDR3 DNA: TGTGCCAGCAGTACAGGGGTAGATCAGCCCCAGCATTTT
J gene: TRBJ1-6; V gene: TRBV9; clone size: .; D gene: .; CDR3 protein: CASSVEGGNSPLHF; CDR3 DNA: TGTGCCAGCAGCGTAGAAGGGGGAAATTCACCCCTCCACTTT
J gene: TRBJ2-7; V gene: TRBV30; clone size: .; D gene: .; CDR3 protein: CAWEEGVWVTSSYEQYF; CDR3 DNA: TGTGCCTGGGAAGAGGGGGTGTGGGTTACGAGCTCCTACGAGCAGTACTTC
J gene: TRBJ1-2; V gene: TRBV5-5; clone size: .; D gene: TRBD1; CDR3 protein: CASSWNRGGGYTF; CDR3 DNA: TGTGCCAGCAGCTGGAACAGGGGTGGAGGCTACACCTTC
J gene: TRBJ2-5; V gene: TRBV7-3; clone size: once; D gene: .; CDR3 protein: CASGIQETQYF; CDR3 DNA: TGTGCCAGCGGCATCCAAGAGACCCAGTACTTC
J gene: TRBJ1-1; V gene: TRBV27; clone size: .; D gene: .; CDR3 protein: CASSPGAGVNGTEAFF; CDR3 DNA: TGTGCCAGCAGCCCTGGTGCAGGGGTTAATGGAACTGAAGCTTTCTTT
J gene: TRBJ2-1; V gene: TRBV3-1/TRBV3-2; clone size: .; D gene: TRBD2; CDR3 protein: CASSQDTLAGLNEQFF; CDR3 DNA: TGTGCCAGCAGCCAAGACACCCTAGCGGGACTCAATGAGCAGTTCTTC
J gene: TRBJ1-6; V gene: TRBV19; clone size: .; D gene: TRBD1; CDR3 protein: CASSRDRRISADNSPLHF; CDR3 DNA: TGTGCCAGTAGCCGGGACAGGCGGATTTCGGCGGATAATTCACCCCTCCACTTT
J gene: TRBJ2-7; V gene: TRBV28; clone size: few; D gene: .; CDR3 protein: CATGAAEQYF; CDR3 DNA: TGTGCAACAGGAGCAGCCGAGCAGTACTTC
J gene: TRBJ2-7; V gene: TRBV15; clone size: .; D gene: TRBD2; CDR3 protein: CATSRGTSGIDEQYF; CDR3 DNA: TGTGCCACCAGCAGAGGGACTAGCGGGATCGACGAGCAGTACTTC
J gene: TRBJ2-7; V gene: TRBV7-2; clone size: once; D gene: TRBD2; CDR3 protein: CASSRGRTYEQYF; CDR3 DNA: TGTGCCAGCAGCCGCGGGAGGACCTACGAGCAGTACTTC
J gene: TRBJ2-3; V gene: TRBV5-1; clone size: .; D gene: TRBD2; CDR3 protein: CASSTGTSGNADTQYF; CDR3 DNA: TGCGCCAGCAGCACTGGGACTAGCGGGAACGCAGATACGCAGTATTTT
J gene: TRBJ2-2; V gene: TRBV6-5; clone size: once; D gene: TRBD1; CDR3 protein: CASNDRGRSPGELFF; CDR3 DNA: TGTGCCAGCAACGACAGGGGGCGCAGTCCCGGGGAGCTGTTTTTT
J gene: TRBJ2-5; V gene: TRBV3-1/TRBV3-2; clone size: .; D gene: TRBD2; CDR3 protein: CASSQAKGGRETQYF; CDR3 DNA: TGTGCCAGCAGCCAAGCGAAGGGAGGGCGGGAGACCCAGTACTTC
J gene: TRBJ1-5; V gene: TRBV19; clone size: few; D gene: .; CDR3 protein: CASVRSGDGNQPQHF; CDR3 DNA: TGTGCCAGTGTTAGATCGGGGGACGGCAATCAGCCCCAGCATTTT
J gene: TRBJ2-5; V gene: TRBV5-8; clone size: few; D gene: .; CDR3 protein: CASSLRRGRETQYF; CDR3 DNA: TGTGCCAGCAGCTTGAGGCGGGGAAGGGAGACCCAGTACTTC
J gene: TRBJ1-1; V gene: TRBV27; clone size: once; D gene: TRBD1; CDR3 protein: CASSGQGLSEAFF; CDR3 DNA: TGTGCCAGCAGTGGACAGGGTCTATCTGAAGCTTTCTTT
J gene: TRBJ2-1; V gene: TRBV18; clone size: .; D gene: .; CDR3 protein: CASSPLTVYNEQFF; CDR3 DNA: TGTGCCAGCTCACCCTTGACAGTTTACAATGAGCAGTTCTTC
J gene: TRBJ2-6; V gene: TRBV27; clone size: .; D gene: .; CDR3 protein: CASTRPGANVLTF; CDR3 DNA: TGTGCCAGCACCAGGCCTGGGGCCAACGTCCTGACTTTC
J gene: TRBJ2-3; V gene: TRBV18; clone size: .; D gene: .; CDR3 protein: CASSPREDTQYF; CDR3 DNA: TGTGCCAGCTCGCCCCGGGAAGATACGCAGTATTTT
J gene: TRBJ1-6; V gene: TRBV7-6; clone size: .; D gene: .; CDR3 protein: CASSIGPGGSPLHF; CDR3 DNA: TGTGCCAGCAGCATCGGTCCGGGGGGTTCACCCCTCCACTTT
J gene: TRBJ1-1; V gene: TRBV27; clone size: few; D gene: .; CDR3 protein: CASSFGRHTEAFF; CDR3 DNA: TGTGCCAGCAGTTTTGGGAGGCACACTGAAGCTTTCTTT
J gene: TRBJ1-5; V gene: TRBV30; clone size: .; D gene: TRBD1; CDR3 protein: CAWTPPGGSGNQPQHF; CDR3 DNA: TGTGCCTGGACTCCACCAGGGGGCTCGGGCAATCAGCCCCAGCATTTT
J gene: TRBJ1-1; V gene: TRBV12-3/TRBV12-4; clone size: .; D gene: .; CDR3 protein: CASSPTGIPEAFF; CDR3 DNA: TGTGCCAGCAGCCCCACAGGGATCCCTGAAGCTTTCTTT